The TCR beta chain described here comes from a study of shared T cell receptors in the human thymus. The protocol was immunoSEQ multiplex PCR, while the TCRdb copy is restricted to in-frame clones and leaves out a portion. The top ten hold roughly 0.0097% of the sample, which has hundreds of thousands of clones, more than 75% seen once. This CDR3 contains 14 residues. Trimming pared 6 bases from V and 6 bases from J, leaving 15 bases between. Germline V gene lookup returns CDR1 MNHNS and CDR2 SASEGT. These same data were also listed under a study on human thymus T cells.

The genes are TRBV6-1 and TRBJ2-1, with D possibly TRBD2 on 6 matching bases. The sample taken for sequencing was thymocytes. This TCR derives from a boy under three years old with a congenital heart defect. CDR3 amino acids: CASRAEGRGNEQFF. CDR3 bases: TGTGCCAGCAGAGCGGAGGGCCGGGGCAATGAGCAGTTCTTC.